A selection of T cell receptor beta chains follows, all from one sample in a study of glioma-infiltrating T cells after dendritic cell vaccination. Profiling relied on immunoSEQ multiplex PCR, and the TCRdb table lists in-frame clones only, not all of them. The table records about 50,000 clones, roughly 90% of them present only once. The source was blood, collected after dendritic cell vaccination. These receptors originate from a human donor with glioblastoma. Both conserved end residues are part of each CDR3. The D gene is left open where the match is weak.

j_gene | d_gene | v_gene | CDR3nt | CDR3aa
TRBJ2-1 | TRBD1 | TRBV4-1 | TGCGCCAGCACCCAACCGGGACAGGGCTACAATGAGCAGTTCTTC | CASTQPGQGYNEQFF
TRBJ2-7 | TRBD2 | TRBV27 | TGTGCCAGCAGTTGGTCGAGCGGGGCCTTACCCGAGCAGTACTTC | CASSWSSGALPEQYF
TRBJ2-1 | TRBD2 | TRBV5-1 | TGCGCCAGCAGCTTGGCGGGGGGAAAAACTAGCGGGAGGTCCTATGAGCAGTTCTTC | CASSLAGGKTSGRSYEQFF
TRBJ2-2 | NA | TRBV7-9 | TGTGCCAGCAGCTTAGTTGCAGGGACCGGGGAGCTGTTTTTT | CASSLVAGTGELFF
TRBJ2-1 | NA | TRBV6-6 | TGTGCCAGCAGTTACTCCTGGCATGAGCAGTTCTTC | CASSYSWHEQFF
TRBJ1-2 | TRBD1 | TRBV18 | TGTGCCAGCTCACCAGGGACAGCGGATCTCTATGGCTACACCTTC | CASSPGTADLYGYTF
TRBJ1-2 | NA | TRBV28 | TGTGCCAGCCTAACGGTAGGGGCTAACTATGGCTACACCTTC | CASLTVGANYGYTF
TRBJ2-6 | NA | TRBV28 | TGTGCCAGCAGGAAGGGGCGGGGATCGAACTCTGGGGCCAACGTCCTGACTTTC | CASRKGRGSNSGANVLTF
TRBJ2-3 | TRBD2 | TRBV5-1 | TGCGCCAGCCATAGCGGGAGGGACGCAGATACGCAGTATTTT | CASHSGRDADTQYF
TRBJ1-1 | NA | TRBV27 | TGTGCCAGCAGTTTGGGGGGGAACACTGAAGCTTTCTTT | CASSLGGNTEAFF